This T cell receptor beta chain was identified during a study of vaccination and CD4 T cells after COVID-19. About the study: After nasal swab PCR-confirmed SARS-CoV-2, fewer than ten convalescents had mild disease and one severe. Sampling that followed vaccination took place a median about 71 days after dose two, within a range of 14 to 241.

MiXCR, run by TCRdb on the PCR reads, gives a single entry per CDR3 protein. The data contain tens of thousands of distinct CDR3 sequences, under 65% of them singletons. The germline CDR1 and CDR2 sequences are DFQATT and SNEGSKA (reference sequence). V shed 6 bases, J shed 4 bases, and the junction held 18 bases outside the gene matches. The CDR3 sequence is 16 residues long. Study-level findings and limits: SARS-CoV-2-reactive clonotype medians increased from roughly 21 to 40, not significantly. Convalescent patients gained a median about 85% of their reactive clones only post-vaccination.

Concerning this clonotype itself: Its antigen is unidentified.

The sequencing here drew on CD4+ T cells from blood, taken before SARS-CoV-2 vaccination. The chain recombines TRBV20-1 with TRBJ2-7, with 7 bases identical to TRBD1. The source is a human donor who had recovered from COVID-19. CDR3 protein: CSANRDSSLVWYEQYF. The CDR3 nucleotides read TGCAGTGCCAACCGGGACAGTTCGTTAGTTTGGTACGAGCAGTACTTC.